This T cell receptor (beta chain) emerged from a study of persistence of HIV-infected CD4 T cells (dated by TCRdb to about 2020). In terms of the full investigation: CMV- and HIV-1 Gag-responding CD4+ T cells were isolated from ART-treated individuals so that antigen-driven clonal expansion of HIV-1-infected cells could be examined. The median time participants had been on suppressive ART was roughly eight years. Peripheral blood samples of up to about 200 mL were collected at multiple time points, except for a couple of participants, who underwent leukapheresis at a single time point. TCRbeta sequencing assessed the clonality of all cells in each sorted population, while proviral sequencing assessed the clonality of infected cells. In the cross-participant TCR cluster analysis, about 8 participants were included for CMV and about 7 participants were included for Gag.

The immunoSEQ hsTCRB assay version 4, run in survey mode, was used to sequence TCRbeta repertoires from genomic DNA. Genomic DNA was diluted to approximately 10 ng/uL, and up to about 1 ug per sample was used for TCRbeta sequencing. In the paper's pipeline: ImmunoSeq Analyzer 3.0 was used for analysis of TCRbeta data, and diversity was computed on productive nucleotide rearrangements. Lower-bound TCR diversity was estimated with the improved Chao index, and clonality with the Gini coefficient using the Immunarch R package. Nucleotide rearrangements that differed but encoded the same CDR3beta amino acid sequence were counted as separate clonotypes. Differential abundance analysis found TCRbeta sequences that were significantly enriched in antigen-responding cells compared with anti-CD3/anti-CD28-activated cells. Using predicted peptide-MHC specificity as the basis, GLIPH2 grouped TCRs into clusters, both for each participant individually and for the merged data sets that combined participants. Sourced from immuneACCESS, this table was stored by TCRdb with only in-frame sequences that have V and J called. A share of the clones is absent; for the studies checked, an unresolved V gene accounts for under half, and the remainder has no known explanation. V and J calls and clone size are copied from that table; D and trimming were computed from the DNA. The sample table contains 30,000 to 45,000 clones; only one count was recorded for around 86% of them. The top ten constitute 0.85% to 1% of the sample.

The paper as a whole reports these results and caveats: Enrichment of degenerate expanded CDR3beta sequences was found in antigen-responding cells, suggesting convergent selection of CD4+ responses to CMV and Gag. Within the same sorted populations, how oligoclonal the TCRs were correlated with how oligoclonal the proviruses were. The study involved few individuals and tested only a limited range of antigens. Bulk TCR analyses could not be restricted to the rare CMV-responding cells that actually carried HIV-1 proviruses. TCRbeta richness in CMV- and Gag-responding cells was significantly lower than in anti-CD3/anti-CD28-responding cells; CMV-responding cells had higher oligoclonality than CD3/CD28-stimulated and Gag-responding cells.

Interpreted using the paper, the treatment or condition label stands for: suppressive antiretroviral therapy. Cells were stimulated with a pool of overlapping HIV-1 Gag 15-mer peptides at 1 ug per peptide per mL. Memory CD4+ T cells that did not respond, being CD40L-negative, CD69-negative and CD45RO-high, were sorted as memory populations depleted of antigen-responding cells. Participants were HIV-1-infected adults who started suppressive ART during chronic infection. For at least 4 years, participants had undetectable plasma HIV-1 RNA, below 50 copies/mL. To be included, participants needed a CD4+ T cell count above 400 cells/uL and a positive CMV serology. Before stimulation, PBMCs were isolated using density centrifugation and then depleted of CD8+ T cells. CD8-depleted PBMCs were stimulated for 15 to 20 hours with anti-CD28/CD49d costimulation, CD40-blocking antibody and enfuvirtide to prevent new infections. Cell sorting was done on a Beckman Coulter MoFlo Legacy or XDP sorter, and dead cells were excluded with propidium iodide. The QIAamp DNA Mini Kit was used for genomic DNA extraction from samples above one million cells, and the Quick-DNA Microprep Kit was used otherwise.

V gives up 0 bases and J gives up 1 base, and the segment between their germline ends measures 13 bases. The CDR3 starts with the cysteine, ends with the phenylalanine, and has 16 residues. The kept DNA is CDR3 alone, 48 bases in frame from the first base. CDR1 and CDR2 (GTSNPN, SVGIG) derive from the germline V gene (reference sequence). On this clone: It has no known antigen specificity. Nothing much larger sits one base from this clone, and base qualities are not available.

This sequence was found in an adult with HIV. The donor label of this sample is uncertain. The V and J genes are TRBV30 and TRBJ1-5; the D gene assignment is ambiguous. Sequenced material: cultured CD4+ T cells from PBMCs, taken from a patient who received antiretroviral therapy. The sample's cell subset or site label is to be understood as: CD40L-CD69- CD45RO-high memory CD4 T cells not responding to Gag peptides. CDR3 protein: CAWSVSGGLSNQPQHF. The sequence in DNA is TGTGCCTGGAGTGTTTCGGGAGGGCTAAGCAATCAGCCCCAGCATTTT.